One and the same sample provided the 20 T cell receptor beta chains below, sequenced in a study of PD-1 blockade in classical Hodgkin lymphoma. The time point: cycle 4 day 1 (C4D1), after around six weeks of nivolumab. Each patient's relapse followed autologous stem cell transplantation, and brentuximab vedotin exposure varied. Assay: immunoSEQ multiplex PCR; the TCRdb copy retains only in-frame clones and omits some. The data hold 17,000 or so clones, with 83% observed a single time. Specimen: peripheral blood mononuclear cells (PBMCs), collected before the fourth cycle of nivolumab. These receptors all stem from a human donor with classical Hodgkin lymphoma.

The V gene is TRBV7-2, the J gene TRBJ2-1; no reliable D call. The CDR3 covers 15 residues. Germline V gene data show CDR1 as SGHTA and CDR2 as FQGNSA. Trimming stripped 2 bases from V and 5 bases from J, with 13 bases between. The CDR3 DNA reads TGTGCCAGCAGCTTATCTCGGGCCGAACACAATGAGCAGTTCTTC. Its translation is CASSLSRAEHNEQFF.

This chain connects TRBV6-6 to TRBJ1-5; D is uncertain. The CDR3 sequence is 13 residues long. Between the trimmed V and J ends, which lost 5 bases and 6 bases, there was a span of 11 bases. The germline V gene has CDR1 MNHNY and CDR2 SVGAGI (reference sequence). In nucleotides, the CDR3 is TGTGCCAGCAGTGGACGGCCCCTTCAGCCCCAGCATTTT. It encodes CASSGRPLQPQHF.

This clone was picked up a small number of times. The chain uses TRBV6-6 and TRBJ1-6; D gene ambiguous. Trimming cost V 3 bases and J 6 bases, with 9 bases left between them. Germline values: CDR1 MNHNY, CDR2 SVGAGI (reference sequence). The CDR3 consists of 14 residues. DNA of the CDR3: TGTGCCAGCAGTTATCAGGAACGTAATTCACCCCTCCACTTT. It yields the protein CASSYQERNSPLHF.

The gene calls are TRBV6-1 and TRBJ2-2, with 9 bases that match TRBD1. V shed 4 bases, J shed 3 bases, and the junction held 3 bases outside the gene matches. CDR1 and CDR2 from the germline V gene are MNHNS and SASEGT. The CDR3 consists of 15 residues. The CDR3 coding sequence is TGTGCCAGCAGTGTCTGGACAGGGGACACCGGGGAGCTGTTTTTT. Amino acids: CASSVWTGDTGELFF.

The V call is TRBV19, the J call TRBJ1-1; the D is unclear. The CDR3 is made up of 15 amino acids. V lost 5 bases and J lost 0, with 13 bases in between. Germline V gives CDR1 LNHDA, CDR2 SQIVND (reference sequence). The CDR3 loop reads CASSLGAALNTEAFF. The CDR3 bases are TGTGCCAGTAGTCTGGGTGCCGCACTGAACACTGAAGCTTTCTTT. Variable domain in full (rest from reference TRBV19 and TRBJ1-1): DGGITQSPKYLFRKEGQNVTLSCEQNLNHDAMYWYRQDPGQGLRLIYYSQIVNDFQKGDIAEGYSVSREKKESFPLTVTSAQKNPTAFYLCASSLGAALNTEAFFGQGTRLTVV.

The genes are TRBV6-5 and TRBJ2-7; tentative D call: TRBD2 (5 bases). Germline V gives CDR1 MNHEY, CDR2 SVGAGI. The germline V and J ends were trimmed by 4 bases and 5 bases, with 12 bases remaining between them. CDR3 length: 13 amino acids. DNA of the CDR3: TGTGCCAGCAGTTCCCCGGGGAACCACGAGCAGTACTTC. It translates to CASSSPGNHEQYF.

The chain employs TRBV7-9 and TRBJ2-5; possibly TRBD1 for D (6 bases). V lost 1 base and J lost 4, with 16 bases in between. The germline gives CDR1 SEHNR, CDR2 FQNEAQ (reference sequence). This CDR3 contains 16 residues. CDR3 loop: CASSLVGTGLGETQYF. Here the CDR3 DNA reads TGTGCCAGCAGCTTAGTGGGCACAGGGCTGGGAGAGACCCAGTACTTC.

The DNA of the CDR3 is TGCGCCAGCAGCTTGCAAACAAGCTACAATGAGCAGTTCTTC. This sequence encodes CASSLQTSYNEQFF. V gene TRBV5-1 combines with J gene TRBJ2-1; D is uncertain. Germline V lookup: CDR1 SGHRS, CDR2 YFSETQ. The CDR3 has 14 amino acids. Trimming shortened V by 1 base and J by 3 bases, and 8 bases separated the two germline ends. The full variable domain, in which reference TRBV5-1 and TRBJ2-1 provide the parts outside the CDR3, is KAGVTQTPRYLIKTRGQQVTLSCSPISGHRSVSWYQQTPGQGLQFLFEYFSETQRNKGNFPGRFSGRQFSNSRSEMNVSTLELGDSALYLCASSLQTSYNEQFFGPGTRLTVL.

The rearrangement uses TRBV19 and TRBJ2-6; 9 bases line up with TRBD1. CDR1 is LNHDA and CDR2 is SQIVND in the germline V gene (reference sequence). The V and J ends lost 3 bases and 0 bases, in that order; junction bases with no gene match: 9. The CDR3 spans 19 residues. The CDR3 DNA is TGTGCCAGTAGTATGCCGCCCTTGACAGGGGGCTCTGGGGCCAACGTCCTGACTTTC. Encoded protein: CASSMPPLTGGSGANVLTF.

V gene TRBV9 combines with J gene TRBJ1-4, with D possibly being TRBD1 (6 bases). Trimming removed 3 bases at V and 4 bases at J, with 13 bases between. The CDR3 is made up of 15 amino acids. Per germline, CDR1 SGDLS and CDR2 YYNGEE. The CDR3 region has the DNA TGTGCCAGCAGCGCCCGGACAGCCATTAATGAAAAACTGTTTTTT. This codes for CASSARTAINEKLFF.

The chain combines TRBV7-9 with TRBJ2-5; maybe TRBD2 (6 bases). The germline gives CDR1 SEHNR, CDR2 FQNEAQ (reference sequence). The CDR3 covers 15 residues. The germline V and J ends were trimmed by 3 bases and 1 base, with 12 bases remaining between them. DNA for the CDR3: TGTGCCAGCAGCTTCGGCGGGGTTGTCCAAGAGACCCAGTACTTC. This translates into CASSFGGVVQETQYF.

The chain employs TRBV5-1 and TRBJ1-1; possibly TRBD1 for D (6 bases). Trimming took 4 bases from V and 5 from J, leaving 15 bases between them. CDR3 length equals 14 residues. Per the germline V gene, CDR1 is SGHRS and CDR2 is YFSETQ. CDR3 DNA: TGCGCCAGCAGCACCACAGGGAGCGGGACTGAAGCTTTCTTT. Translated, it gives CASSTTGSGTEAFF. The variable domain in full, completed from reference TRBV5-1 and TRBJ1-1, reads KAGVTQTPRYLIKTRGQQVTLSCSPISGHRSVSWYQQTPGQGLQFLFEYFSETQRNKGNFPGRFSGRQFSNSRSEMNVSTLELGDSALYLCASSTTGSGTEAFFGQGTRLTVV.

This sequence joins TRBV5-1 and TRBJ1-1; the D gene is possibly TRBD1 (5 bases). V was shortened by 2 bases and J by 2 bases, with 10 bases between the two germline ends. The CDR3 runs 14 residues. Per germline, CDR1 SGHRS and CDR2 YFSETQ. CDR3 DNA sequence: TGCGCCAGCAGCTTTGGGGGTTCCAACACTGAAGCTTTCTTT. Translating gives CASSFGGSNTEAFF.

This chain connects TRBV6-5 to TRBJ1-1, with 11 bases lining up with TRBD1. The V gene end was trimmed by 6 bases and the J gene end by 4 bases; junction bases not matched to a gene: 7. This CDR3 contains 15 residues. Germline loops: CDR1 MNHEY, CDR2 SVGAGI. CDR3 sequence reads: CASRGTGGISTEAFF. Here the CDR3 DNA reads TGTGCCAGCAGGGGGACAGGGGGGATAAGCACTGAAGCTTTCTTT.

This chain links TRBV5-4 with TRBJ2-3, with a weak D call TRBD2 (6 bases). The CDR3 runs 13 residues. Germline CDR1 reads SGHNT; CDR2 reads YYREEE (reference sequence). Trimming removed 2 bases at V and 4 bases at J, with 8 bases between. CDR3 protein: CASSFREADTQYF. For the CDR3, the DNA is TGTGCCAGCAGCTTTAGGGAGGCAGATACGCAGTATTTT. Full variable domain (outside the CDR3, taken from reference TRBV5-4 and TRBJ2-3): ETGVTQSPTHLIKTRGQQVTLRCSSQSGHNTVSWYQQALGQGPQFIFQYYREEENGRGNFPPRFSGLQFPNYSSELNVNALELDDSALYLCASSFREADTQYFGPGTRLTVL.

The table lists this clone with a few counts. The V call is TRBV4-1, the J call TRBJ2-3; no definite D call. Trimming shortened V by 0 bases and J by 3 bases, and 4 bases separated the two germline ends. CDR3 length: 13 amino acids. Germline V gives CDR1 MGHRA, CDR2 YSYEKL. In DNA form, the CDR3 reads TGCGCCAGCAGCCAAGAACGAACAGATACGCAGTATTTT. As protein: CASSQERTDTQYF.

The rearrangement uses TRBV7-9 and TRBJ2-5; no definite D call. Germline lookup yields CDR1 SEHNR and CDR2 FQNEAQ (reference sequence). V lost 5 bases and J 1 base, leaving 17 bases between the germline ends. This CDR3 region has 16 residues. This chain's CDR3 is CASSVNGGTIQETQYF. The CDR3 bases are TGTGCCAGCAGCGTGAACGGCGGAACAATCCAAGAGACCCAGTACTTC.

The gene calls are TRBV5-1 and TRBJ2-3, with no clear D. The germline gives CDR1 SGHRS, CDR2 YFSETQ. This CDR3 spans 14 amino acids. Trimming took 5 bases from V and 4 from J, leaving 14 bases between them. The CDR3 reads CASSIGPAPDTQYF. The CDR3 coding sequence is TGCGCCAGCAGTATCGGCCCCGCCCCAGATACGCAGTATTTT.

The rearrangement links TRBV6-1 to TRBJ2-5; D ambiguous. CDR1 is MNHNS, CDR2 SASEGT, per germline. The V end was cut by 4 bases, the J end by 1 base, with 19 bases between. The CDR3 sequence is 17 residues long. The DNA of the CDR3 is TGTGCCAGCAGTGTCGGTTCTCGGGCTAGGTTCCAAGAGACCCAGTACTTC. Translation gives CASSVGSRARFQETQYF.

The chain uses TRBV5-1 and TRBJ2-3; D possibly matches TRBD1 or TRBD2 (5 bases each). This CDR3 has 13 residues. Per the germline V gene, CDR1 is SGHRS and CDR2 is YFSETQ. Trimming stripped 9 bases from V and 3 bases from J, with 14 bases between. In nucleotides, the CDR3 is TGCGCCACCGGGACGGGTGGAACAGATACGCAGTATTTT. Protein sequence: CATGTGGTDTQYF.